This passage covers 5 T cell receptor beta chains from one sample sequenced in a study of preoperative IRX-2 immunotherapy in early breast cancer. The treatment: preoperative locoregional IRX-2 cytokine immunotherapy. The method was immunoSEQ multiplex PCR; TCRdb's version includes in-frame clones alone and lacks a portion of them. The table records some 99,000 clones, 86% of them present only once. The material sequenced was tumor tissue, taken after IRX-2 immunotherapy. The receptors shown here come from a human donor with breast cancer.

The chain employs TRBV9 and TRBJ1-1, with a weak D call TRBD1 (6 bases). The germline V gene encodes CDR1 SGDLS and CDR2 YYNGEE. This CDR3 comprises 16 residues. V was pared by 4 bases and J by 2 bases, with 18 bases between. The CDR3, as DNA: TGTGCCAGCAGCCCGCGGGTTACGGGGGGCAACACTGAAGCTTTCTTT. The encoded protein is CASSPRVTGGNTEAFF.

This chain's CDR3 is CASSSGQGVTGELFF. The CDR3 DNA reads as TGCGCCAGCAGCTCAGGACAGGGAGTGACCGGGGAGCTGTTTTTT. The V call is TRBV5-1, the J call TRBJ2-2, with 8 nucleotides matching TRBD1. The V and J ends lost 3 bases and 5 bases, in that order; junction bases with no gene match: 6. The CDR3 covers 15 residues. Germline V gene lookup returns CDR1 SGHRS and CDR2 YFSETQ.

There are a few counts of this clone. This chain links TRBV5-1 with TRBJ1-1; D is ambiguous. The germline V gene has CDR1 SGHRS and CDR2 YFSETQ. The V end was cut by 4 bases, the J end by 0 bases, with 10 bases between. The CDR3 consists of 14 residues. This CDR3 reads CASSPPDMNTEAFF. CDR3 in DNA: TGCGCCAGCAGCCCTCCGGATATGAACACTGAAGCTTTCTTT.

This chain connects TRBV11-3 to TRBJ2-1; D ambiguous. Germline V gene data show CDR1 as SGHNT and CDR2 as YENEEA. There are 17 residues in the CDR3. With 2 bases removed from V and 2 bases from J, the gap between germline ends came to 16 bases. The CDR3 spells CASSLQSARVAYNEQFF. CDR3 nucleotides: TGTGCCAGCAGCTTACAATCGGCGAGAGTCGCCTACAATGAGCAGTTCTTC.

V usage is TRBV5-1 and J usage is TRBJ2-1; 13 positions agree with TRBD2. The CDR3 length is 16 residues. The germline V gene encodes CDR1 SGHRS and CDR2 YFSETQ. Germline trimming cut 5 bases from V and 2 bases from J; bases unmatched to any gene: 4. CDR3 region: CASRLAGGPTYNEQFF. In DNA, the CDR3 is TGCGCCAGCAGACTAGCGGGAGGGCCCACCTACAATGAGCAGTTCTTC.